Sequencing of this T cell receptor (beta chain) was carried out in a study of blood T cells in healthy people across ages. Through a sample-barcoded 5' primer and a J-beta primer mix, a second PCR was run for 7 to 11 cycles. MiXCR, run by TCRdb on the 5' RACE reads, gives a single entry per CDR3 protein. The sample yields approximately 1,700,000 distinct CDR3 sequences, 35% to 50% seen once. Findings and limits, study-wide: Both naive CD4+ cell counts and diversity were greater in long-lived donors than in aged donors. Per million T cells, the diversity of TCR beta decreased roughly linearly as age advanced.

The authors drew about 9.9 milliliters of peripheral blood from each donor. Points on this clonotype: Its matching antigen is unknown.

The clonotype comes from a human donor in good health. Sequencing was carried out using blood.

The CDR3 DNA reads as TGCGCCAGCAGCTTGGTCCCTGGCGGGGGCGATGGCTACACCTTC. It encodes CASSLVPGGGDGYTF. The rearrangement links TRBV5-1 to TRBJ1-2; perhaps TRBD1 as D (6 bases). CDR1 and CDR2 (germline): SGHRS, YFSETQ. V lost 0 bases and J lost 6, with 15 bases in between. The CDR3 is 15 amino acids.